The table lists the clone carrying this T cell receptor beta chain with many counts. This CDR3 comprises 16 residues. The germline V gene has CDR1 LGHDT and CDR2 YNNKEL (reference sequence). V was shortened by 4 bases and J by 7 bases, with 22 bases between the two germline ends. This sample is part of a study of human T cells and chemical hapten exposure. Across the study: Epicutaneous patch tests delivered 0.01% DPC to the upper back, with evaluation at 6 days.

This sample's time point: patch test 1, 2 weeks after DPC sensitization. Stated treatment: therapeutic diphenylcyclopropenone sensitization with weekly scalp DPC. The study's library attached unique molecular identifiers to single cDNA molecules. In the authors' methods: The number of TCRs in each sample had a median of approximately 90,000 and spanned roughly 23,224 to 700,000. TCRdb re-called the RACE reads through MiXCR, storing one row per CDR3 protein. TCRdb, not the original authors, processed these V and J calls. This table holds roughly 120,000 distinct CDR3 sequences, around 15% found once. This TCR was sampled from a man aged 18 to 30 with alopecia areata. Some clones in this sample may be carry-over from other donors' samples. The specimen was whole blood, collected in connection with sensitization to the hapten diphenylcyclopropenone (DPC). The V call is TRBV3-1, the J call TRBJ2-5, with a weak D call TRBD2 (6 bases). The CDR3 DNA reads as TGTGCCAGCAGCCGATACCGGGACCCGCGGGAATGGACCCAGTACTTC. It codes for CASSRYRDPREWTQYF.